These 3 T cell receptor beta chains originate from one sample sequenced in a study of OX40 agonist ivuxolimab in advanced cancers. Measured with immunoSEQ multiplex PCR; TCRdb has only the in-frame clones, and not every one. The sample shows around 56,000 clones, approximately 79% of them seen only once. The sequencing used CD4+ or CD8+ T cells sorted from blood, collected in a trial of the OX40 agonist ivuxolimab. These receptor sequences come from an adult with an advanced solid tumor such as melanoma, head and neck, liver or kidney cancer.

The chain couples TRBV2 to TRBJ1-4; D is uncertain. V was cut by 7 bases and J by 0 bases, with 15 bases left in between. This CDR3 contains 16 residues. Germline values: CDR1 SNHLY, CDR2 FYNNEI. CDR3 loop: CASTYIGPATNEKLFF. The CDR3 bases are TGTGCCAGCACATACATAGGGCCTGCAACTAATGAAAAACTGTTTTTT.

The rearrangement joins TRBV2 to TRBJ2-3; the match to TRBD1 covers 7 bases. Unmatched junction bases numbered 7, after V lost 8 bases and J lost 5 bases. Per germline, CDR1 SNHLY and CDR2 FYNNEI. The CDR3 has 13 amino acids. CDR3 sequence: CASRQGLEDTQYF. The CDR3 DNA reads as TGTGCCAGCCGACAGGGCCTTGAAGATACGCAGTATTTT.

The chain is built from TRBV13 and TRBJ1-6, with 10 bases identical to TRBD1. Germline lookup yields CDR1 PRHDT and CDR2 FYEKMQ (reference sequence). The junction had 6 bases not matched to a gene; V was cut back by 3 bases and J by 10 bases. The CDR3 consists of 15 residues. Here the CDR3 reads CASSFDRGLRSPLHF. The CDR3 DNA sequence: TGTGCCAGCAGCTTCGACAGGGGGCTTAGGTCACCCCTCCACTTT. Together with reference TRBV13 and TRBJ1-6, the CDR3 gives the full variable domain: AAGVIQSPRHLIKEKRETATLKCYPIPRHDTVYWYQQGPGQDPQFLISFYEKMQSDKGSIPDRFSAQQFSDYHSELNMSSLELGDSALYFCASSFDRGLRSPLHFGNGTRLTVT.